The 7 T cell receptor beta chains given below trace back to one sample, sequenced in a study of T cells in Graves' hyperthyroidism and ophthalmopathy. RNA transcripts served as the template for amplifying TCR beta CDR3 regions. HTBI primers were used for first-round RT-PCR of the TCR CDR3. One entry per CDR3 protein, called by TCRdb with MiXCR from the multiplex PCR reads. The table has about 610,000 distinct CDR3 sequences, approximately 14% seen once. Sequencing input: blood. The receptors were sampled from a middle-aged woman with Graves' ophthalmopathy.

The CDR3 loop reads CASIGPTTGITGELFF. CDR3 DNA: TGTGCCAGCATCGGACCCACGACAGGGATCACCGGGGAGCTGTTTTTT. The V and J genes are TRBV6-2 or TRBV6-3 and TRBJ2-2; 7 bases line up with TRBD1. The CDR3 is 16 amino acids. After removal of 7 bases from V and 4 bases from J, the junction contained 12 bases not matched to a gene. The germline gives CDR1 MNHEY, CDR2 SVGEGT.

This clonotype was recorded at least ten times. This chain links TRBV12-3 or TRBV12-4 with TRBJ2-2; D is perhaps TRBD2 (6 bases). The V end was cut by 6 bases, the J end by 0 bases, with 17 bases between. The CDR3 consists of 17 residues. Written as DNA, the CDR3 is TGTGCCAGCAGCATTCCGGGACTTACGTCGAACACCGGGGAGCTGTTTTTT. It yields the protein CASSIPGLTSNTGELFF.

In this sample, this clonotype turned up many times. The J gene is TRBJ1-3, the V gene TRBV12-3 or TRBV12-4; 8 bases align to TRBD1. Trimming cost V 10 bases and J 4 bases; bases outside gene matches: 6. This CDR3 spans 13 amino acids. The CDR3: CAIQDRAGNTIYF. DNA of the CDR3: TGTGCCATACAGGACAGGGCCGGAAACACCATATATTTT.

The chain carries TRBV5-1 and TRBJ2-7; TRBD1 matches at 7 bases. CDR1 and CDR2 from the germline V gene are SGHRS and YFSETQ. With V trimmed by 4 bases and J by 5 bases, 6 bases remained unmatched. The CDR3 length is 13 residues. CDR3: CASSDRDIHEQYF. The DNA of the CDR3 is TGCGCCAGCAGCGACAGGGACATACACGAGCAGTACTTC.

This clonotype was found many times. This sequence joins TRBV6-2 or TRBV6-3 and TRBJ2-2; 9 bases match TRBD2. The germline V gene has CDR1 MNHEY and CDR2 SVGEGT. Germline trimming cut 1 base from V and 4 bases from J; bases unmatched to any gene: 4. This CDR3 has 16 amino acids. The CDR3 spells CASSYFSGSSTGELFF. Here the CDR3 DNA reads TGTGCCAGCAGTTACTTTAGCGGGAGCTCCACCGGGGAGCTGTTTTTT.

The sample holds many counts of this clonotype. The genes are TRBV30 and TRBJ1-2; 8 bases are a match to TRBD1. V was clipped by 1 base and J by 6 bases; unmatched bases: 1. The CDR3 is made up of 12 amino acids. Germline CDR1 and CDR2: GTSNPN and SVGIG (reference sequence). Here the CDR3 reads CAWSGTGNGYTF. The CDR3 nucleotides are TGTGCCTGGAGTGGGACAGGGAATGGCTACACCTTC.

V is TRBV6-2 or TRBV6-3 and J is TRBJ1-2, with D perhaps matching TRBD1 (6 bases). Per germline, CDR1 MNHEY and CDR2 SVGEGT. With 6 bases removed from V and 4 bases from J, the gap between germline ends came to 15 bases. The CDR3 runs to 14 residues. The CDR3 DNA follows: TGTGCCAGCAGAAGCTCCGGACAGTCCTATGGCTACACCTTC. Translating gives CASRSSGQSYGYTF.